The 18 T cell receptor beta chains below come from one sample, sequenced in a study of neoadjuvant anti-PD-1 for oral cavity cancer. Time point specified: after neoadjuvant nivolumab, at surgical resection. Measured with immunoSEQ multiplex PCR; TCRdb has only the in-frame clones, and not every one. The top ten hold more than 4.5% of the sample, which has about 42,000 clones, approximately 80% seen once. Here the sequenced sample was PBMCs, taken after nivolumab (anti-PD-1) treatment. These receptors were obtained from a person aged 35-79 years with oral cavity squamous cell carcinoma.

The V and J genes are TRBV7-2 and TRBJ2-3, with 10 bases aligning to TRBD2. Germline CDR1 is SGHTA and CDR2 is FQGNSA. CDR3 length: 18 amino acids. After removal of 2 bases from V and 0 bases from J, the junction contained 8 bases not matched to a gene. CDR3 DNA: TGTGCCAGCAGCTTAACTTCTAGCGGGGGAGCTAGCACAGATACGCAGTATTTT. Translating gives CASSLTSSGGASTDTQYF.

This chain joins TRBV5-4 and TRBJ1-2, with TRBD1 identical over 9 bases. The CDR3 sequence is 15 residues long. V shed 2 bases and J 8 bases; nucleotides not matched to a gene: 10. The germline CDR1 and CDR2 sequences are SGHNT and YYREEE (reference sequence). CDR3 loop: CASSLILGQGRGYTF. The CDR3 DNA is TGTGCCAGCAGCTTAATCCTGGGACAGGGAAGGGGCTACACCTTC. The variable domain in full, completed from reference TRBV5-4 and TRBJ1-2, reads ETGVTQSPTHLIKTRGQQVTLRCSSQSGHNTVSWYQQALGQGPQFIFQYYREEENGRGNFPPRFSGLQFPNYSSELNVNALELDDSALYLCASSLILGQGRGYTFGSGTRLTVV.

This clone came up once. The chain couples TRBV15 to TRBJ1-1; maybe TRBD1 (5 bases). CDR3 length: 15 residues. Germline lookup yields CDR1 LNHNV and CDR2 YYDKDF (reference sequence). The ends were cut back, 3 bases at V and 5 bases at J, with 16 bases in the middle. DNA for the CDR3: TGTGCCACCAGCAGTGAGGGACGGCAAAGGACTGAAGCTTTCTTT. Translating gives CATSSEGRQRTEAFF.

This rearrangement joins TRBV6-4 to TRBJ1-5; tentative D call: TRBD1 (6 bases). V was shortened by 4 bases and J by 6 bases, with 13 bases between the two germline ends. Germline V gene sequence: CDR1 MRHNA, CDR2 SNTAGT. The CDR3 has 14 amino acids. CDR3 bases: TGTGCCAGCAGTGGGCAAGGGGGAGGTCAGCCCCAGCATTTT. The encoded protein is CASSGQGGGQPQHF.

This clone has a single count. DNA of the CDR3: TGCGCCAGCAGTTCCGGGACAGGGGAGAGGACCGGGGAGCTGTTTTTT. Translating gives CASSSGTGERTGELFF. V gene TRBV4-1 combines with J gene TRBJ2-2; 10 positions match TRBD1. CDR3 size: 16 residues. V was pared by 6 bases and J by 5 bases, with 9 bases of the junction left unmatched. Germline assignment: CDR1 MGHRA and CDR2 YSYEKL.

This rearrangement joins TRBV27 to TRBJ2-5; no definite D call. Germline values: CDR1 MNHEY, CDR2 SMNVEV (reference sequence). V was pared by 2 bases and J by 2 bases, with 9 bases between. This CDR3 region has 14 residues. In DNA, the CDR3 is TGTGCCAGCAGTTTACGCAGGAGTCAAGAGACCCAGTACTTC. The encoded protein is CASSLRRSQETQYF.

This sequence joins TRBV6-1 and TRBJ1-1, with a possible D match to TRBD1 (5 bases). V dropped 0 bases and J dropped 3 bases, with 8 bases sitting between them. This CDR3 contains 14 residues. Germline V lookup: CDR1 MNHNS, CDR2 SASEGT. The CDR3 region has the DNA TGTGCCAGCAGTGAAGCGGGGGGGTACACTGAAGCTTTCTTT. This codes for CASSEAGGYTEAFF.

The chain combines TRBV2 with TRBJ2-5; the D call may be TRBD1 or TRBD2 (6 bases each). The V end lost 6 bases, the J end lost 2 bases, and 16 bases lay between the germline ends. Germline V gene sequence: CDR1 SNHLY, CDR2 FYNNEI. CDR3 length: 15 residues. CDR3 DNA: TGTGCCAGCAGCTCCCTGGGGGCGGGGCAAGAGACCCAGTACTTC. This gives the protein CASSSLGAGQETQYF.

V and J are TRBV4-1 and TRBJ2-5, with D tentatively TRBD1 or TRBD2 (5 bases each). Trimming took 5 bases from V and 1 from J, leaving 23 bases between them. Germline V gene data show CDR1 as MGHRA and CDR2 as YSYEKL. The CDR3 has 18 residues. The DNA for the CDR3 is TGCGCCAGCAGCAATAGACTAACAGGATCCGCTTCCCAAGAGACCCAGTACTTC. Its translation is CASSNRLTGSASQETQYF.

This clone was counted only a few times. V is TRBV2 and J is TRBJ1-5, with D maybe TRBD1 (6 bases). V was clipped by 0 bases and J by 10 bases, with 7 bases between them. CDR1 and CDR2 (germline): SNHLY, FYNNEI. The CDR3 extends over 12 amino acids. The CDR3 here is CASSEAGGPQHF. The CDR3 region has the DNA TGTGCCAGCAGTGAAGCAGGGGGACCCCAGCATTTT.

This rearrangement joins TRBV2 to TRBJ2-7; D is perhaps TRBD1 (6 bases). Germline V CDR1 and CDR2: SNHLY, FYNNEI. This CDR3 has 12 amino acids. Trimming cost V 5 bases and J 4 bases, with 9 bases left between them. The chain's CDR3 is CASSLTGYEQYF. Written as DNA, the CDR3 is TGTGCCAGCAGTCTCACAGGGTACGAGCAGTACTTC.

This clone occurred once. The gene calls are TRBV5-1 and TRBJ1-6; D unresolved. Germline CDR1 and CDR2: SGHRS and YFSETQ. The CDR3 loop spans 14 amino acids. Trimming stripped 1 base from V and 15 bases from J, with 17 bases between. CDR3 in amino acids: CASSLTLQHRDLHF. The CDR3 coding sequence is TGCGCCAGCAGCTTGACCCTTCAACACAGAGACCTCCACTTT. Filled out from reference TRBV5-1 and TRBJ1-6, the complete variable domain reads KAGVTQTPRYLIKTRGQQVTLSCSPISGHRSVSWYQQTPGQGLQFLFEYFSETQRNKGNFPGRFSGRQFSNSRSEMNVSTLELGDSALYLCASSLTLQHRDLHFGNGTRLTVT.

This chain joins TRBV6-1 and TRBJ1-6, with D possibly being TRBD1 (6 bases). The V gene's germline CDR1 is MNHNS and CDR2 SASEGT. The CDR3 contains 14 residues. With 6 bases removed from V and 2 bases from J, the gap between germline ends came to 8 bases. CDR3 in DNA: TGTGCCAGCAGACGGGACACCTATAATTCACCCCTCCACTTT. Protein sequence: CASRRDTYNSPLHF.

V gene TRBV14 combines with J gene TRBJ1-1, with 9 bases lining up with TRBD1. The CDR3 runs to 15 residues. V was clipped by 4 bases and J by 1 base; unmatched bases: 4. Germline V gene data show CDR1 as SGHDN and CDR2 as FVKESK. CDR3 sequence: CASSLTGGGNTEAFF. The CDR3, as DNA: TGTGCCAGCAGCCTGACAGGGGGTGGGAACACTGAAGCTTTCTTT.

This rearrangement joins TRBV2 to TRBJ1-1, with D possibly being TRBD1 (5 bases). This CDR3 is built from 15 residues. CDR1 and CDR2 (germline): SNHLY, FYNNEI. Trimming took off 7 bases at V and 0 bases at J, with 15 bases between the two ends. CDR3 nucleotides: TGTGCCAGCACCCCTACCCAGGGACTGAACACTGAAGCTTTCTTT. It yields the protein CASTPTQGLNTEAFF.

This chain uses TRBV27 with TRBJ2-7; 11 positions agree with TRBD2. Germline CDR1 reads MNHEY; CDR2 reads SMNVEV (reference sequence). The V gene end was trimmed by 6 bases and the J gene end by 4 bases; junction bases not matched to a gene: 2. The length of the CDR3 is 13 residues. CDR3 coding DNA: TGTGCCAGCAGACTAGCGGGGGTATACGAGCAGTACTTC. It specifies CASRLAGVYEQYF.

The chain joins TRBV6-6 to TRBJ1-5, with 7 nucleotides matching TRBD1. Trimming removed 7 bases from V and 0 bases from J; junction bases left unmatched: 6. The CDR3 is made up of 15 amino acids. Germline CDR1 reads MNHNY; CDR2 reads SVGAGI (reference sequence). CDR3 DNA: TGTGCCAGCACCAAGGGGACAGATAGCAATCAGCCCCAGCATTTT. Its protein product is CASTKGTDSNQPQHF.

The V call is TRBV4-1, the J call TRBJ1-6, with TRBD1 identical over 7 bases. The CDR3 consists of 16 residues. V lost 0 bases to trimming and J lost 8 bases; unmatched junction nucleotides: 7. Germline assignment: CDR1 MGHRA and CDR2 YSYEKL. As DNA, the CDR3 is TGCGCCAGCAGCCAAGATCTCGGACAGGTCCATTCACCCCTCCACTTT. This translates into CASSQDLGQVHSPLHF.